A single sample gave rise to the 5 T cell receptor beta chains below, sequenced in a study of shared clonotypes between healthy human individuals. Data came from immunoSEQ multiplex PCR; TCRdb stores just in-frame clones and leaves some out. The table has under 200,000 clones, approximately 92% seen once. The sample was naive CD4+ T cells sorted from blood. Subset indicated: CD45RA+ positively selected. The source is a woman in her thirties in good health.

This chain uses TRBV6-5 with TRBJ1-1; TRBD1 agrees at 7 bases. Looked up from germline, CDR1 is MNHEY and CDR2 is SVGAGI. CDR3 length: 14 amino acids. After removal of 5 bases from V and 10 bases from J, the junction contained 13 bases not matched to a gene. The CDR3 spells CASSTVPGQFGAFF. CDR3 sequence (DNA): TGTGCCAGCAGTACAGTCCCGGGACAGTTTGGAGCTTTCTTT.

The CDR3 loop reads CASRQGRDYNEQFF. For the CDR3, the DNA is TGCGCCAGCCGGCAAGGGCGGGATTACAATGAGCAGTTCTTC. The chain recombines TRBV23-1 with TRBJ2-1; perhaps TRBD2 as D (6 bases). TRBV23-1 is an ORF, and what it does is uncertain. The CDR3 runs 14 residues. Trimming removed 8 bases from V and 4 bases from J, with 15 bases in between.

The chain is built from TRBV6-1 and TRBJ2-7; 8 bases agree with TRBD1. V dropped 5 bases and J dropped 2; count of bases not matched to a gene: 8. The CDR3 loop spans 15 amino acids. Germline CDR1 MNHNS, CDR2 SASEGT. This chain's CDR3 is CASSIRTGNPYEQYF. The CDR3 DNA reads as TGTGCCAGCAGTATAAGGACAGGGAACCCCTACGAGCAGTACTTC.

This chain links TRBV11-2 with TRBJ1-2; perhaps TRBD1 as D (5 bases). The V gene's germline CDR1 is SGHAT and CDR2 FQNNGV. The CDR3 consists of 12 residues. V lost 5 bases, J lost 2 bases, and 6 bases lay in between. The CDR3 loop reads CASSQGNYGYTF. In nucleotides, the CDR3 is TGTGCCAGCAGCCAGGGAAACTATGGCTACACCTTC.

The rearrangement joins TRBV5-1 to TRBJ2-7, with 9 bases fitting TRBD1. CDR3 length: 14 amino acids. Germline V gives CDR1 SGHRS, CDR2 YFSETQ. Germline trimming cut 2 bases from V and 5 bases from J; bases unmatched to any gene: 5. The CDR3 here is CASSLGQGFNEQYF. The DNA of the CDR3 is TGCGCCAGCAGCTTAGGACAGGGGTTTAACGAGCAGTACTTC. The full variable domain, with the rest looked up from reference TRBV5-1 and TRBJ2-7, is KAGVTQTPRYLIKTRGQQVTLSCSPISGHRSVSWYQQTPGQGLQFLFEYFSETQRNKGNFPGRFSGRQFSNSRSEMNVSTLELGDSALYLCASSLGQGFNEQYFGPGTRLTVT.